Below are 30 T cell receptor beta chains sequenced from a single sample in a study of immune evolution from preneoplasia to lung adenocarcinoma. Assay: immunoSEQ multiplex PCR; the TCRdb copy retains only in-frame clones and omits some. The sample holds 9,500 to 15,000 clones, approximately 87% seen once. Material: FFPE tissue from an adenomatous hyperplasia lung lesion. Subset here: atypical adenomatous hyperplasia (AAH), lung preneoplasia. The receptors here all came from a person aged 45-69 years with lung adenocarcinoma.

As DNA, the CDR3 is TGTGCCTCGCCCGGTCTAGTCTATGGCTACACCTTC. Translating gives CASPGLVYGYTF. The J gene is TRBJ1-2, the V gene TRBV30; D unresolved. This CDR3 region has 12 residues. Per the germline V gene, CDR1 is GTSNPN and CDR2 is SVGIG (reference sequence). V lost 7 bases, J lost 4 bases, and 13 bases lay in between.

The chain uses TRBV21-1 and TRBJ2-3. TRBV21-1 counts as a pseudogene. The CDR3 consists of 13 residues. CDR3 nucleotide sequence: TGTGCCAGCAGCAAAGGATCCCCAGATACGCAGTATTTT. It encodes CASSKGSPDTQYF.

The CDR3 region is CASSYTTNTGELFF. In DNA form, the CDR3 reads TGTGCCAGCAGTTACACAACGAACACCGGGGAGCTGTTTTTT. The chain is built from TRBV6-5 and TRBJ2-2; D call uncertain. Germline CDR1 and CDR2: MNHEY and SVGAGI. The CDR3 is made up of 14 amino acids. V gave up 2 bases and J gave up 0 bases, with 4 bases separating them.

The rearrangement links TRBV6-5 to TRBJ2-4; perhaps TRBD1 as D (6 bases). The CDR3 sequence is 14 residues long. The germline V gene encodes CDR1 MNHEY and CDR2 SVGAGI. V lost 5 bases, J lost 3 bases, and 11 bases lay in between. The CDR3 coding sequence is TGTGCCAGCAGTACAGGGATATACAAAAACATTCAGTACTTC. Translation gives CASSTGIYKNIQYF.

This clone was seen a handful of times. The chain uses TRBV5-1 and TRBJ2-7, with TRBD1 matching over 8 bases. The CDR3 contains 14 residues. The germline V gene has CDR1 SGHRS and CDR2 YFSETQ. J gave up 4 bases and V 4 bases, and 7 bases lay outside the gene matches. The CDR3 nucleotides are TGCGCCAGCAGCCCCGGACAGGGTCTGTACGAGCAGTACTTC. This encodes CASSPGQGLYEQYF.

The V and J genes are TRBV12-5 and TRBJ1-4, with D perhaps matching TRBD1 (6 bases). V lost 1 base to trimming and J lost 4 bases, with 7 bases between them. The CDR3 has 14 amino acids. The germline gives CDR1 LGHNT, CDR2 FRNRAP. This CDR3 is CASGLGTVNEKLFF. CDR3 in DNA: TGTGCTAGTGGTTTGGGGACAGTTAATGAAAAACTGTTTTTT.

This chain joins TRBV18 and TRBJ1-1; D is possibly TRBD1 (6 bases). Germline loops: CDR1 KGHSH, CDR2 LQKENI. Trimming cost V 2 bases and J 10 bases, with 14 bases left between them. The CDR3 has 13 residues. In nucleotides, the CDR3 is TGTGCCAGCTCACCATCTTCCACAGGGATAGCTTTCTTT. Its translation is CASSPSSTGIAFF.

This rearrangement joins TRBV10-3 to TRBJ2-7; 7 nucleotides match TRBD2. Trimming cost V 9 bases and J 2 bases; bases outside gene matches: 10. The CDR3 is 14 residues long. Per germline, CDR1 ENHRY and CDR2 SYGVKD. The CDR3: CAITVGSGTYEQYF. CDR3 bases: TGTGCCATTACGGTGGGGAGCGGGACCTACGAGCAGTACTTC.

The chain carries TRBV27 and TRBJ2-1; perhaps D is TRBD1 or TRBD2 (5 bases each). Germline V CDR1 and CDR2: MNHEY, SMNVEV (reference sequence). CDR3 size: 14 residues. V was cut by 6 bases and J by 8 bases, with 17 bases left in between. The chain's CDR3 is CASSWGFYDDEQFF. CDR3 DNA: TGTGCCAGCAGCTGGGGGTTTTACGACGATGAGCAGTTCTTC.

The CDR3 nucleotides read TGTGCCAGCAGCTTAGACACTGAAGCTTTCTTT. It codes for CASSLDTEAFF. The V and J genes are TRBV11-3 and TRBJ1-1; D not resolved. Germline lookup yields CDR1 SGHNT and CDR2 YENEEA. V was clipped by 0 bases and J by 4 bases, with 0 bases between them. CDR3 length equals 11 residues.

A single count supports this clone. V usage is TRBV7-2 and J usage is TRBJ1-2; possible D gene TRBD1, 5 bases. The V gene's germline CDR1 is SGHTA and CDR2 FQGNSA. The CDR3 sequence is 14 residues long. Trimming took 3 bases from V and 2 from J, leaving 10 bases between them. CDR3 DNA sequence: TGTGCCAGCAGCTTGCTATCAGGGAACTATGGCTACACCTTC. The encoded protein is CASSLLSGNYGYTF.

This clone was picked up one time. The chain links TRBV11-2 to TRBJ2-1; 8 bases map to TRBD2. The junction had 6 bases not matched to a gene; V was cut back by 6 bases and J by 5 bases. CDR1 and CDR2 from the germline V gene are SGHAT and FQNNGV. CDR3 length: 14 amino acids. The DNA of the CDR3 is TGTGCCAGCAGTCTCTCACTAGCGGACAATGAGCAGTTCTTC. This translates into CASSLSLADNEQFF. Based on the CDR3 plus reference TRBV11-2 and TRBJ2-1, the full variable domain is EAGVAQSPRYKIIEKRQSVAFWCNPISGHATLYWYQQILGQGPKLLIQFQNNGVVDDSQLPKDRFSAERLKGVDSTLKIQPAKLEDSAVYLCASSLSLADNEQFFGPGTRLTVL.

Written as DNA, the CDR3 is TGTGCCAGTAGAGAGGACCGAGACTCCTACGAGCAGTACTTC. It is translated as CASREDRDSYEQYF. The chain uses TRBV19 and TRBJ2-7; the D is unclear. This CDR3 has 14 residues. CDR1 is LNHDA and CDR2 is SQIVND in the germline V gene (reference sequence). The V gene lost 6 bases and the J gene lost 0 bases, with 12 bases spanning the gap.

The chain is built from TRBV29-1 and TRBJ2-3, with D hard to call. This CDR3 contains 12 residues. Trimming removed 5 bases at V and 2 bases at J, with 8 bases between. Germline V lookup: CDR1 SQVTM, CDR2 ANQGSEA. The CDR3 DNA reads TGCAGCGTTAAACAGAACACAGATACGCAGTATTTT. This sequence encodes CSVKQNTDTQYF.

This rearrangement joins TRBV7-2 to TRBJ2-3, with 11 bases lining up with TRBD2. Germline lookup yields CDR1 SGHTA and CDR2 FQGNSA. The J segment lost 3 bases and the V segment lost 5 bases, leaving 10 bases of the junction unmatched. The CDR3 is 17 residues long. Here the CDR3 reads CASSPRAASGRTDTQYF. CDR3 DNA: TGTGCCAGCAGCCCCCGCGCGGCTAGCGGGAGGACAGATACGCAGTATTTT.

This clone was observed a single time. The rearrangement links TRBV5-1 to TRBJ1-2; the D gene is possibly TRBD1 (5 bases). Trimming left V 5 bases short and J 1 base short, with 12 bases between. Germline V lookup: CDR1 SGHRS, CDR2 YFSETQ. There are 14 residues in the CDR3. CDR3 DNA sequence: TGCGCCAGCAGTCTGGACACGATTAACTATGGCTACACCTTC. Protein product: CASSLDTINYGYTF.

The V and J genes are TRBV4-1 and TRBJ1-1, with D unclear. CDR1 and CDR2 (germline): MGHRA, YSYEKL. The CDR3 has 11 residues. Trimming pared 5 bases from V and 7 bases from J, leaving 8 bases between. In DNA, the CDR3 is TGCGCCAGCAGCTTCGGCGTTGAAGCTTTCTTT. The encoded protein is CASSFGVEAFF.

This sequence joins TRBV6-6 and TRBJ2-7; TRBD2 aligns across 12 bases. The CDR3 runs 15 residues. CDR1 and CDR2 from the germline V gene are MNHNY and SVGAGI (reference sequence). The junction had 6 bases not matched to a gene; V was cut back by 7 bases and J by 2 bases. In DNA form, the CDR3 reads TGTGCCAGCATTGGACTAGCGGGAAAAGCCTACGAGCAGTACTTC. Translated, it gives CASIGLAGKAYEQYF.

The chain has TRBV5-4 and TRBJ1-1, with D hard to call. Trimming cost V 0 bases and J 7 bases, with 7 bases left between them. In germline, CDR1 is SGHNT, CDR2 YYREEE (reference sequence). The CDR3 length is 12 residues. CDR3 residues: CASSLVGNEAFF. CDR3 nucleotide sequence: TGTGCCAGCAGCTTGGTGGGGAATGAAGCTTTCTTT.

The chain is built from TRBV7-6 and TRBJ2-2; possible D gene TRBD1, 6 bases. V shed 2 bases and J shed 0 bases, with 13 bases lying between them. The CDR3 has 17 residues. Germline V gives CDR1 SGHVS, CDR2 FNYEAQ. The CDR3 nucleotides are TGTGCCAGCAGCTTACGGCCGGGACAATCGAACACCGGGGAGCTGTTTTTT. Its translation is CASSLRPGQSNTGELFF.

The rearrangement uses TRBV11-3 and TRBJ2-4, with 11 positions matching TRBD2. Trimming at V came to 1 base and at J to 0 bases, leaving 5 bases not matched to a gene. The CDR3 consists of 18 residues. Germline CDR1 reads SGHNT; CDR2 reads YENEEA. CDR3 DNA: TGTGCCAGCAGCTTAGGATCGGGACTAGCGGTAGCCAAAAACATTCAGTACTTC. Its translation: CASSLGSGLAVAKNIQYF.

This rearrangement joins TRBV18 to TRBJ2-5; 7 bases are a match to TRBD1. The CDR3 is made up of 14 amino acids. J lost 3 bases, V lost 3 bases, and 4 bases had no gene match. Germline CDR1 reads KGHSH; CDR2 reads LQKENI. The CDR3 loop is CASSPTGWEETQYF. The CDR3, as DNA: TGTGCCAGCTCACCGACAGGGTGGGAAGAGACCCAGTACTTC.

The chain links TRBV10-3 to TRBJ2-7; TRBD1 agrees at 7 bases. The CDR3 is 14 residues long. Germline CDR1 is ENHRY and CDR2 is SYGVKD. The trim removed 6 bases at V and 0 bases at J, leaving 5 bases unmatched. The CDR3 nucleotides are TGTGCCATCAGCGTGGACAGGAGCTCCTACGAGCAGTACTTC. Translated: CAISVDRSSYEQYF.

This clone has a handful of counts. The chain uses TRBV15 and TRBJ2-5, with D unclear. Germline loops: CDR1 LNHNV, CDR2 YYDKDF (reference sequence). V lost 0 bases and J lost 5, with 4 bases in between. CDR3 length: 12 amino acids. CDR3 residues: CATSRERETQYF. Here the CDR3 DNA reads TGTGCCACCAGCAGAGAAAGGGAGACCCAGTACTTC. The full variable domain, its missing parts supplied by reference TRBV15 and TRBJ2-5, is DAMVIQNPRYQVTQFGKPVTLSCSQTLNHNVMYWYQQKSSQAPKLLFHYYDKDFNNEADTPDNFQSRRPNTSFCFLDIRSPGLGDTAMYLCATSRERETQYFGPGTRLLVL.

The V call is TRBV9, the J call TRBJ1-1; D remains unclear. CDR3 length: 13 amino acids. Germline lookup yields CDR1 SGDLS and CDR2 YYNGEE. The ends were cut back, 4 bases at V and 4 bases at J, with 11 bases in the middle. The CDR3 region has the DNA TGTGCCAGCAGCACTCGACTCGGCACTGAAGCTTTCTTT. Translation gives CASSTRLGTEAFF. The full variable domain, rest sourced from reference TRBV9 and TRBJ1-1, is DSGVTQTPKHLITATGQRVTLRCSPRSGDLSVYWYQQSLDQGLQFLIQYYNGEERAKGNILERFSAQQFPDLHSELNLSSLELGDSALYFCASSTRLGTEAFFGQGTRLTVV.

V gene TRBV7-2 combines with J gene TRBJ2-2, with no clear D. The germline V gene encodes CDR1 SGHTA and CDR2 FQGNSA. The length of the CDR3 is 14 residues. Trimming took 3 bases from V and 5 from J, leaving 10 bases between them. The CDR3 DNA is TGTGCCAGCAGCTTCCAGGACGGGACCGGGGAGCTGTTTTTT. This translates into CASSFQDGTGELFF.

The V call is TRBV2, the J call TRBJ1-1; D unclear. The CDR3 sequence is 13 residues long. The V end lost 6 bases, the J end lost 1 base, and 9 bases lay between the germline ends. Germline V gene sequence: CDR1 SNHLY, CDR2 FYNNEI. For the CDR3, the DNA is TGTGCCAGCAGGGAAACAGCGAACACTGAAGCTTTCTTT. This encodes CASRETANTEAFF.

This clone has only one observation. The gene calls are TRBV5-8 and TRBJ2-1; 7 nucleotides match TRBD2. Per the germline V gene, CDR1 is SGHTS and CDR2 is YDEGEE. Trimming took 10 bases from V and 9 from J; bases not matched to a gene: 7. The CDR3 extends over 11 amino acids. For the CDR3, the DNA is TGTGCCCAGCGCGGGGGAGGTGAGCAGTTCTTC. It is translated as CAQRGGGEQFF. Full variable domain (rest looked up from reference TRBV5-8 and TRBJ2-1): EAGVTQSPTHLIKTRGQQATLRCSPISGHTSVYWYQQALGLGLQFLLWYDEGEERNRGNFPPRFSGRQFPNYSSELNVNALELEDSALYLCAQRGGGEQFFGPGTRLTVL.

V and J are TRBV4-1 and TRBJ2-1, with no clear D. The CDR3 loop spans 15 amino acids. Germline V gene data show CDR1 as MGHRA and CDR2 as YSYEKL. Trimming took off 4 bases at V and 0 bases at J, with 10 bases between the two ends. The CDR3 nucleotides are TGCGCCAGCAGCCCCGAGGACGGCTCCTACAATGAGCAGTTCTTC. It codes for CASSPEDGSYNEQFF.

The gene calls are TRBV28 and TRBJ1-1; 8 bases fit TRBD1. CDR1 is MDHEN, CDR2 SYDVKM, per germline. This CDR3 spans 12 amino acids. Trimming removed 7 bases from V and 10 bases from J; junction bases left unmatched: 8. For the CDR3, the DNA is TGTGCCAGCATTCTACAGGGGGGGCGAGCTTTCTTT. Its protein product is CASILQGGRAFF. Full variable domain (remainder filled in from reference TRBV28 and TRBJ1-1): DVKVTQSSRYLVKRTGEKVFLECVQDMDHENMFWYRQDPGLGLRLIYFSYDVKMKEKGDIPEGYSVSREKKERFSLILESASTNQTSMYLCASILQGGRAFFGQGTRLTVV.